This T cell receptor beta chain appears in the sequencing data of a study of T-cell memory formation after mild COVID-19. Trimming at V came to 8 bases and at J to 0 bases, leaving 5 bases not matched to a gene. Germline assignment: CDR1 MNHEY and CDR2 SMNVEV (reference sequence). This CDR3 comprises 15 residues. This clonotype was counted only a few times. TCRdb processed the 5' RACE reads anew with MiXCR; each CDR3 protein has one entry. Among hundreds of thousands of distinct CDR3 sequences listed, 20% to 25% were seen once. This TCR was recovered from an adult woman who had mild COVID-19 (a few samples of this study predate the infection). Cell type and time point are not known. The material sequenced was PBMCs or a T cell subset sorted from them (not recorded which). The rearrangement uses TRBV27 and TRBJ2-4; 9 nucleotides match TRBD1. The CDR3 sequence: CASGGQGLAKNIQYF. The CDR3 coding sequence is TGTGCCAGCGGTGGACAGGGGCTAGCCAAAAACATTCAGTACTTC.